This entry lists 10 T cell receptor beta chains sequenced from one sample in a study of blood T cell repertoires in COVID-19 (dated by TCRdb to about 2020). Libraries were prepared through the immunoSEQ multiplex PCR assay. As stored in TCRdb, this immuneACCESS dataset retains in-frame rearrangements with V and J assigned. A fraction of the clones does not appear; measured against another copy, unresolved V genes explain less than half of the discrepancy, and the remainder lacks a known reason. The sample data list about half a million clones, and approximately 91% of these were observed just once. The ten largest clones capture 6.5% to 9.5% of the sample. Sequenced input: PBMCs or T cells enriched from blood (not recorded which). These receptors were collected from a woman aged 60-70 years who had recovered from COVID-19.

This chain connects TRBV9 to TRBJ2-2; the D gene is possibly TRBD1 (6 bases). In germline, CDR1 is SGDLS, CDR2 YYNGEE. Trimming took off 0 bases at V and 0 bases at J, with 9 bases between the two ends. The CDR3 has 16 amino acids. The CDR3 DNA reads TGTGCCAGCAGCGTAGAACAGGGAACGAACACCGGGGAGCTGTTTTTT. Translated, it gives CASSVEQGTNTGELFF.

The chain links TRBV11-3 to TRBJ1-1; 9 bases are shared with TRBD1. Germline V gene data show CDR1 as SGHNT and CDR2 as YENEEA. The CDR3 consists of 14 residues. J gave up 7 bases and V 5 bases, and 8 bases lay outside the gene matches. The CDR3 loop reads CASSPRTGDGEAFF. CDR3 DNA: TGTGCCAGCAGCCCGAGGACAGGGGACGGTGAAGCTTTCTTT.

This clone was recorded once. This chain links TRBV30 with TRBJ1-5; D gene uncertain. Between the trimmed V and J ends, which lost 0 bases and 4 bases, there was a span of 10 bases. The CDR3 has 14 amino acids. The germline CDR1 and CDR2 sequences are GTSNPN and SVGIG (reference sequence). The CDR3: CAWSVLGVNQPQHF. CDR3 nucleotides: TGTGCCTGGAGTGTACTAGGAGTTAATCAGCCCCAGCATTTT.

The chain uses TRBV6-5 and TRBJ1-4; 7 bases are shared with TRBD1. V lost 9 bases and J lost 7; bases outside the gene matches: 8. CDR3 length equals 13 residues. The germline V gene has CDR1 MNHEY and CDR2 SVGAGI. CDR3 coding DNA: TGTGCCAGAAACCGGGACAGTGGTGAAAAACTGTTTTTT. Encoded protein: CARNRDSGEKLFF.

This chain joins TRBV4-1 and TRBJ1-5, with D possibly being TRBD1 (5 bases). This CDR3 is built from 16 residues. Looked up from germline, CDR1 is MGHRA and CDR2 is YSYEKL. Trimming took off 1 base at V and 4 bases at J, with 14 bases between the two ends. CDR3 residues: CASSQVVAGGNQPQHF. The CDR3 nucleotides are TGCGCCAGCAGCCAAGTAGTGGCCGGGGGAAATCAGCCCCAGCATTTT.

This chain links TRBV29-1 with TRBJ2-3, with 16 nucleotides matching TRBD2. The CDR3 runs to 19 residues. CDR1 and CDR2 from the germline V gene are SQVTM and ANQGSEA. The junction had 12 bases not matched to a gene; V was cut back by 3 bases and J by 3 bases. CDR3 residues: CSVDGTSGGATTGTDTQYF. CDR3 nucleotide sequence: TGCAGCGTTGATGGGACTAGCGGGGGGGCAACAACAGGGACAGATACGCAGTATTTT.

DNA for the CDR3: TGCGCCAGCAGGAAGACAGGGGGCGGGACAGCTAATGAAAAACTGTTTTTT. It specifies CASRKTGGGTANEKLFF. The chain employs TRBV10-2 and TRBJ1-4; 10 bases align to TRBD1. There are 17 residues in the CDR3. Per germline, CDR1 WSHSY and CDR2 SAAADI. J gave up 3 bases and V 6 bases, and 10 bases lay outside the gene matches.

The J gene is TRBJ1-2, the V gene TRBV5-4; D is uncertain. CDR3 length: 12 amino acids. V was pared by 0 bases and J by 5 bases, with 5 bases between. Germline-derived CDR1 and CDR2 are SGHNT and YYREEE (reference sequence). This CDR3 is CASSLGTYGYTF. The CDR3 region has the DNA TGTGCCAGCAGCTTGGGTACATATGGCTACACCTTC.

V and J are TRBV14 and TRBJ2-7, with 8 bases identical to TRBD2. Germline CDR1 is SGHDN and CDR2 is FVKESK. The CDR3 consists of 16 residues. V was pared by 1 base and J by 5 bases, with 10 bases of the junction left unmatched. CDR3 protein: CASSQVPGLGNHEQYF. The CDR3, as DNA: TGTGCCAGCAGCCAAGTTCCGGGACTAGGCAATCACGAGCAGTACTTC.

This clone turned up a few times. The chain uses TRBV30 and TRBJ1-4; TRBD1 is a possible D gene (6 bases). The CDR3 consists of 16 residues. The germline V and J ends were trimmed by 2 bases and 8 bases, with 21 bases remaining between them. Germline V CDR1 and CDR2: GTSNPN, SVGIG (reference sequence). The CDR3 loop reads CAWSTPLGQGSEKLFF. The CDR3 region has the DNA TGTGCCTGGAGTACCCCCCTAGGGCAGGGGAGCGAAAAACTGTTTTTT.